Listed here are 12 T cell receptor beta chains from one sample, sequenced in a study of OX40 agonist ivuxolimab in advanced cancers. Generated by immunoSEQ multiplex PCR, the TCRdb table keeps only in-frame clones and is missing some. The sample includes 65,000 to 80,000 clones, 84% of them seen just once. This specimen was CD4+ or CD8+ T cells sorted from blood, taken in a trial of the OX40 agonist ivuxolimab. These receptors originate from an adult with an advanced solid tumor such as melanoma, head and neck, liver or kidney cancer.

The chain links TRBV28 to TRBJ2-7; tentative D call: TRBD2 (5 bases). The V and J ends lost 4 bases and 12 bases respectively, with 13 bases between them. This CDR3 spans 11 amino acids. Germline CDR1 is MDHEN and CDR2 is SYDVKM. The CDR3 DNA reads as TGTGCCAGCAGTTACGGACTCGGGTCGTACTTC. Amino acids: CASSYGLGSYF. The full variable domain, completed using reference TRBV28 and TRBJ2-7, is DVKVTQSSRYLVKRTGEKVFLECVQDMDHENMFWYRQDPGLGLRLIYFSYDVKMKEKGDIPEGYSVSREKKERFSLILESASTNQTSMYLCASSYGLGSYFGPGTRLTVT.

This chain's CDR3 is CASSEGGGAPYNSPLHF. Here the CDR3 DNA reads TGTGCCAGCAGTGAAGGGGGGGGCGCACCCTATAATTCACCCCTCCACTTT. This chain uses TRBV2 with TRBJ1-6, with D perhaps matching TRBD1 (6 bases). This CDR3 comprises 17 residues. Germline V gives CDR1 SNHLY, CDR2 FYNNEI. Trimming shortened V by 1 base and J by 2 bases, and 12 bases separated the two germline ends.

The chain joins TRBV19 to TRBJ1-1; perhaps TRBD1 as D (6 bases). V gave up 4 bases and J gave up 4 bases, with 13 bases separating them. The CDR3 is made up of 14 amino acids. Germline CDR1 LNHDA, CDR2 SQIVND (reference sequence). The CDR3 sequence is CASSRTVWLTEAFF. CDR3 in DNA: TGTGCCAGTAGTAGGACAGTTTGGCTCACTGAAGCTTTCTTT.

This rearrangement joins TRBV20-1 to TRBJ1-4; D is uncertain. Germline CDR1 and CDR2: DFQATT and SNEGSKA (reference sequence). Trimming took off 5 bases at V and 8 bases at J, with 9 bases between the two ends. The CDR3 has 11 amino acids. The CDR3 bases are TGCAGTGCTCCGACCGTGGAAAAACTGTTTTTT. It translates to CSAPTVEKLFF.

This clone was counted a few times. The chain links TRBV18 to TRBJ2-5; 8 nucleotides match TRBD2. Germline V gene data show CDR1 as KGHSH and CDR2 as LQKENI. The V segment lost 4 bases and the J segment 0 bases; nucleotides outside the gene matches: 4. This CDR3 has 15 residues. The CDR3 DNA reads as TGTGCCAGCTCACAGACGGGGGGGTACCAAGAGACCCAGTACTTC. Protein sequence: CASSQTGGYQETQYF.

This clone has just one count. The rearrangement uses TRBV4-3 and TRBJ1-1, with TRBD1 matching 7 bases. The ends lost 3 bases at V and 4 bases at J; junction bases unmatched: 5. The CDR3 loop spans 14 amino acids. CDR1 is LGHNA and CDR2 is YSLEER in the germline V gene. The CDR3 is CASSHRRGTTEAFF. The CDR3 nucleotides are TGCGCCAGCAGCCACCGCAGGGGGACCACTGAAGCTTTCTTT.

V is TRBV18 and J is TRBJ2-1; the match to TRBD2 covers 11 bases. Germline V CDR1 and CDR2: KGHSH, LQKENI. The CDR3 is made up of 15 amino acids. With V trimmed by 5 bases and J by 8 bases, 8 bases remained unmatched. CDR3 coding DNA: TGTGCCAGCTCATTTAATAGCGGGAGGGTTGATGAGCAGTTCTTC. Protein product: CASSFNSGRVDEQFF.

The chain links TRBV5-1 to TRBJ2-3; TRBD2 might be the D (6 bases). Trimming pared 3 bases from V and 1 base from J, leaving 18 bases between. The germline gives CDR1 SGHRS, CDR2 YFSETQ. There are 17 residues in the CDR3. The CDR3 DNA follows: TGCGCCAGCAGCTCCAGCGGGTTGGGTGCTGGCACAGATACGCAGTATTTT. This codes for CASSSSGLGAGTDTQYF.

This clone was seen once. The chain uses TRBV28 and TRBJ1-2, with a weak D call TRBD1 (5 bases). V shed 6 bases and J shed 1 base, with 15 bases lying between them. The CDR3 totals 15 residues. In germline, CDR1 is MDHEN, CDR2 SYDVKM. CDR3 coding DNA: TGTGCCAGCAGCCCCAATTGGGGGGTTAACTATGGCTACACCTTC. Amino acid sequence: CASSPNWGVNYGYTF.

The chain uses TRBV9 and TRBJ1-1; D unclear. V lost 0 bases and J 0 bases, leaving 15 bases between the germline ends. This CDR3 comprises 17 residues. Germline loops: CDR1 SGDLS, CDR2 YYNGEE. DNA of the CDR3: TGTGCCAGCAGCGTAGTGTCCAAGGGCCCAATGAACACTGAAGCTTTCTTT. It translates to CASSVVSKGPMNTEAFF.

This sequence joins TRBV6-6 and TRBJ2-2; D gene uncertain. The CDR3 loop spans 15 amino acids. Trimming took 2 bases from V and 2 from J, leaving 9 bases between them. CDR1 and CDR2 (germline): MNHNY, SVGAGI (reference sequence). The CDR3 is CASSYARSNTGELFF. The CDR3 DNA reads TGTGCCAGCAGTTACGCCCGGAGTAACACCGGGGAGCTGTTTTTT.

The rearrangement links TRBV27 to TRBJ1-1, with D possibly being TRBD1 (5 bases). Trimming removed 4 bases at V and 4 bases at J, with 13 bases between. The CDR3 totals 14 residues. Germline CDR1 and CDR2: MNHEY and SMNVEV (reference sequence). Here the CDR3 DNA reads TGTGCCAGCAGTTCAGGGTTTCTTGGCACTGAAGCTTTCTTT. This sequence encodes CASSSGFLGTEAFF.